The following is a T cell receptor beta chain sequence with its context. This sample was included in a study of blood T cell repertoires in COVID-19. Sequencing used immunoSEQ multiplex PCR; TCRdb keeps in-frame clones, though not all of them. Altogether a few hundred thousand clones are present, over 75% being singletons, with the ten largest covering about 2.1%. Material: PBMCs or T cells enriched from blood (not recorded which). The source of this sequence is a man aged 40-50 years in a cohort exposed to, infected with or recovered from COVID-19 (not recorded which).

The CDR3: CASRTASVMNYGYTF. The DNA for the CDR3 is TGTGCCAGCAGGACAGCCTCGGTAATGAACTATGGCTACACCTTC. The chain links TRBV28 to TRBJ1-2, with a tentative D call TRBD1 (5 bases). Trimming stripped 6 bases from V and 2 bases from J, with 16 bases between. This CDR3 is built from 15 residues. The germline CDR1 and CDR2 sequences are MDHEN and SYDVKM.